Listed here are 2 T cell receptor beta chains from one sample, sequenced in a study of T cell changes during pregnancy in multiple sclerosis. Clones were read by immunoSEQ multiplex PCR, and TCRdb kept only the in-frame ones, dropping some. The table includes about 100,000 clones, just over 90% detected once. This specimen was peripheral blood, taken in the second trimester of pregnancy. These receptors came from a female donor with multiple sclerosis, enrolled in a pregnancy study.

This chain links TRBV7-2 with TRBJ1-5; perhaps TRBD1 as D (6 bases). The V end lost 6 bases, the J end lost 7 bases, and 19 bases lay between the germline ends. The V gene's germline CDR1 is SGHTA and CDR2 FQGNSA. The CDR3 length is 15 residues. CDR3 loop: CASRDNRAPSQPQHF. The CDR3 DNA follows: TGTGCCAGCAGGGACAACAGGGCTCCCTCGCAGCCCCAGCATTTT.

The gene calls are TRBV19 and TRBJ1-6, with TRBD1 matching over 9 bases. Trimming cost V 6 bases and J 13 bases; bases outside gene matches: 7. This CDR3 has 13 residues. Germline V gives CDR1 LNHDA, CDR2 SQIVND (reference sequence). The CDR3 is CASRDRGFGPLHF. CDR3 bases: TGTGCCAGTAGGGACAGGGGATTCGGGCCCCTCCACTTT.